This T cell receptor beta chain appears in the sequencing data of a study of healthy donors' naive CD4 and CD8 T cells. About the study: For TCR alpha, new primers spanned all functional IMGT alpha genes.

A linear amplification protocol produced the TCR libraries from about 0.45 ug of total RNA. TCRdb re-analysed the reads in MiXCR, keeping a single row per CDR3 protein. Of 180,000 or so distinct CDR3 sequences in the sample, 65% to 75% were seen once. This CDR3 region has 14 residues. The germline V gene encodes CDR1 MDHEN and CDR2 SYDVKM. V was cut by 10 bases and J by 2 bases, with 16 bases left in between. Sorting defined naive CD4+ as CD4+CD8-CD45RO-CD45RA+ and naive CD8+ as CD8+CD4-CD45RA+CD27bright. General observations from the study: Most V and J genes were reportedly biased between naive CD4+ and CD8+ cells. Bulk sequencing left alpha and beta chains unpaired.

With regard to this clonotype: What it binds is not known.

The chain joins TRBV28 to TRBJ2-3, with D hard to call. This TCR came from a pool of human donors in good health; the sample pools cells from several healthy donors. The material sequenced was naive CD4+ and CD8+ T cells sorted from blood, pooled from several donors. The DNA for the CDR3 is TGTGCCACCCATTCTCGGCTGGACACAGATACGCAGTATTTT. The encoded protein is CATHSRLDTDTQYF.